Below, one TCR beta chain is given with its context. The data originate from a study of blood T cell repertoires in COVID-19. On the study more broadly: From T cells, B-cell-depleted T cells, or PBMCs came the material, which was cDNA or gDNA.

The protocol was immunoSEQ multiplex PCR, while the TCRdb copy is restricted to in-frame clones and leaves out a portion. Among some 130,000 clones, 86% were seen once, and the ten largest hold roughly an eighth. CDR1 LGHDT and CDR2 YNNKEL come from the germline V gene (reference sequence). Trimming stripped 0 bases from V and 7 bases from J, with 19 bases between. The CDR3 runs 17 residues. J is TRBJ2-1 and V is TRBV3-1 (or the pseudogene TRBV3-2), with D maybe TRBD1 (5 bases). The source of this sequence is a woman in her 70s with COVID-19, enrolled during active disease. Sequenced: peripheral blood. CDR3 DNA: TGTGCCAGCAGCCAAGACCATGCCCTGGACATTCCAAATGAGCAGTTCTTC. Encoded protein: CASSQDHALDIPNEQFF.